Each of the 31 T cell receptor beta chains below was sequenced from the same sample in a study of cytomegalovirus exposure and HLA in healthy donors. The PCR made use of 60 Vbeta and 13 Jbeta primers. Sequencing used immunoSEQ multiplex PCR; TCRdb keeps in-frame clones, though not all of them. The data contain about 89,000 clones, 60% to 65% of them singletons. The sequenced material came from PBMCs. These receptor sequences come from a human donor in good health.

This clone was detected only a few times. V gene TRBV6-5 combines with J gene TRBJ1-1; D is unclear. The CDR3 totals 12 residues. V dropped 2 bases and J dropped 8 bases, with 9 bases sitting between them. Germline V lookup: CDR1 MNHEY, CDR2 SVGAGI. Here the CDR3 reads CASSYLGSEAFF. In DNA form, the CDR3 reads TGTGCCAGCAGTTACCTCGGGTCCGAAGCTTTCTTT.

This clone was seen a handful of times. The CDR3 is CASSLGLRTVYTEAFF. CDR3 in DNA: TGTGCCAGCAGCTTAGGCCTTCGGACAGTTTACACTGAAGCTTTCTTT. The rearrangement uses TRBV13 and TRBJ1-1; perhaps TRBD1 as D (6 bases). Germline values: CDR1 PRHDT, CDR2 FYEKMQ (reference sequence). The germline V and J ends were trimmed by 0 bases and 3 bases, with 14 bases remaining between them. The CDR3 is 16 residues long.

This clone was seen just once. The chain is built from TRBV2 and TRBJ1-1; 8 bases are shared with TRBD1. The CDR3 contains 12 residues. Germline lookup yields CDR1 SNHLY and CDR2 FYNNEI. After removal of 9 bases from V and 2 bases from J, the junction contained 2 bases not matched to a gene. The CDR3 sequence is CARQGVNTEAFF. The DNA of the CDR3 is TGTGCCAGACAGGGGGTTAACACTGAAGCTTTCTTT.

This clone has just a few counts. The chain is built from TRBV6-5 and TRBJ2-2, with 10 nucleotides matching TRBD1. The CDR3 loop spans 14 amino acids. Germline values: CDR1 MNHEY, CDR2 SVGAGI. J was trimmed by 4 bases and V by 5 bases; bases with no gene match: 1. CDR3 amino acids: CASSRTGGTGELFF. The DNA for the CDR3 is TGTGCCAGCAGTCGGACAGGGGGCACCGGGGAGCTGTTTTTT.

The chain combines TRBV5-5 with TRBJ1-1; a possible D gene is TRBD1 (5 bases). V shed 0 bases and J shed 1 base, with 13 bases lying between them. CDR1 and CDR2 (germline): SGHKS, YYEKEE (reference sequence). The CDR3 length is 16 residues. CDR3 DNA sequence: TGTGCCAGCAGCTTGGGACAGACTCCCGCGAACACTGAAGCTTTCTTT. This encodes CASSLGQTPANTEAFF.

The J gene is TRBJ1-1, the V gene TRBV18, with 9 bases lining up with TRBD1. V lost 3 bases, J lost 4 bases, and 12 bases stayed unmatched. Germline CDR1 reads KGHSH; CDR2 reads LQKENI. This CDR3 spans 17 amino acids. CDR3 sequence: CASSPDRGLPGGTEAFF. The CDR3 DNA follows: TGTGCCAGCTCACCGGACAGGGGCCTACCAGGGGGCACTGAAGCTTTCTTT.

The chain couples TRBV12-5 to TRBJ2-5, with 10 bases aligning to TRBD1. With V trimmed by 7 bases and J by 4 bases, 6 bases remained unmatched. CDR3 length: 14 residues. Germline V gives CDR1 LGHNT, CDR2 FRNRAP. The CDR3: CASAGTGETETQYF. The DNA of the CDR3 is TGTGCTAGTGCCGGGACAGGGGAGACAGAGACCCAGTACTTC.

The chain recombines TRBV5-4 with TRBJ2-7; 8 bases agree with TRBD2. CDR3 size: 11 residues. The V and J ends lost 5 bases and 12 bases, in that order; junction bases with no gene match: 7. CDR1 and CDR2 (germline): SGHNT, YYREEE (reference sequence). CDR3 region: CASSSGGAGYF. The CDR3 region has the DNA TGTGCCAGCAGTTCCGGGGGGGCCGGGTACTTC. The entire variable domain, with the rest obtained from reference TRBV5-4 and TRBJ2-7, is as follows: ETGVTQSPTHLIKTRGQQVTLRCSSQSGHNTVSWYQQALGQGPQFIFQYYREEENGRGNFPPRFSGLQFPNYSSELNVNALELDDSALYLCASSSGGAGYFGPGTRLTVT.

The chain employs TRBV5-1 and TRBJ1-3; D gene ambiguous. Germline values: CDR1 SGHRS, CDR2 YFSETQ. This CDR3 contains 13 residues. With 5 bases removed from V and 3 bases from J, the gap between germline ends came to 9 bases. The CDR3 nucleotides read TGCGCCAGCAGAGAGGAGGGTGGAAACACCATATATTTT. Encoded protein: CASREEGGNTIYF.

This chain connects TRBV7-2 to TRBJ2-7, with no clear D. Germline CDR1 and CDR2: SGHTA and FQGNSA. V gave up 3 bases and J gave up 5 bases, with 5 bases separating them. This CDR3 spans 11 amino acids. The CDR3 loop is CASSFLHEQYF. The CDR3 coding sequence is TGTGCCAGCAGCTTCCTCCACGAGCAGTACTTC.

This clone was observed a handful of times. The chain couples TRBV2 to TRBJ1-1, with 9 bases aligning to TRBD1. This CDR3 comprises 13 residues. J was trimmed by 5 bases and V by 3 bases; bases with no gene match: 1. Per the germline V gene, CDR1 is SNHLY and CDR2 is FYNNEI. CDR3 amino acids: CASSDGQGTEAFF. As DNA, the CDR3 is TGTGCCAGCAGTGACGGACAGGGGACTGAAGCTTTCTTT.

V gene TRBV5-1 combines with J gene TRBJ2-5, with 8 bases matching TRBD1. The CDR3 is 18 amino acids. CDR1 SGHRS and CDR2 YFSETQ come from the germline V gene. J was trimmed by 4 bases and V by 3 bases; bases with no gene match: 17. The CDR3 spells CASSSVSIRTGLGETQYF. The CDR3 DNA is TGCGCCAGCAGCTCTGTGTCCATAAGGACAGGGCTAGGAGAGACCCAGTACTTC.

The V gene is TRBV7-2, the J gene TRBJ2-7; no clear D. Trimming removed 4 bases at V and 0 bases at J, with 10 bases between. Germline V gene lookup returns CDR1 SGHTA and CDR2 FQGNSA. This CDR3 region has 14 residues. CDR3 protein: CASSSLQSSYEQYF. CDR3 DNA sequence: TGTGCCAGCAGCTCGCTACAGAGCTCCTACGAGCAGTACTTC.

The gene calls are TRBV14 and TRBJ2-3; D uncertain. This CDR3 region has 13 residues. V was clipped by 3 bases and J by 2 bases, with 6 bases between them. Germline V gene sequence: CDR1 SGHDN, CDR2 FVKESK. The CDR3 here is CASSQGFTDTQYF. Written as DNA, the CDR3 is TGTGCCAGCAGCCAGGGCTTCACAGATACGCAGTATTTT. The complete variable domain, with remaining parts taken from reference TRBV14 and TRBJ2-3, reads EAGVTQFPSHSVIEKGQTVTLRCDPISGHDNLYWYRRVMGKEIKFLLHFVKESKQDESGMPNNRFLAERTGGTYSTLKVQPAELEDSGVYFCASSQGFTDTQYFGPGTRLTVL.

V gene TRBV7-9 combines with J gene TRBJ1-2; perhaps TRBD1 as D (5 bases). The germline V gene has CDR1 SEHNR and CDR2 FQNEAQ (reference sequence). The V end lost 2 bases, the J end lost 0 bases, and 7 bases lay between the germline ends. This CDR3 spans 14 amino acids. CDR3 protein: CASSLKTANYGYTF. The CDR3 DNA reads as TGTGCCAGCAGCTTAAAGACAGCTAACTATGGCTACACCTTC.

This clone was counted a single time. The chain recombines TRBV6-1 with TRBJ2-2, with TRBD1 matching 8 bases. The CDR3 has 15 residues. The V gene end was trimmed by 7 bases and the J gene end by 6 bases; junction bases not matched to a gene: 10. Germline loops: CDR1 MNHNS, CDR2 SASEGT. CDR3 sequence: CASTLRTGRAGELFF. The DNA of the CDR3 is TGTGCCAGCACCCTGAGGACAGGGCGGGCCGGGGAGCTGTTTTTT.

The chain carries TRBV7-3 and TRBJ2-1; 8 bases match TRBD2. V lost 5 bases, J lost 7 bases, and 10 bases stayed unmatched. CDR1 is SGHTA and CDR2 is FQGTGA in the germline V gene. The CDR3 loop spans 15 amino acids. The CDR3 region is CASSPPGTRANEQFF. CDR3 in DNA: TGTGCCAGCAGCCCCCCTGGGACTAGGGCAAATGAGCAGTTCTTC.

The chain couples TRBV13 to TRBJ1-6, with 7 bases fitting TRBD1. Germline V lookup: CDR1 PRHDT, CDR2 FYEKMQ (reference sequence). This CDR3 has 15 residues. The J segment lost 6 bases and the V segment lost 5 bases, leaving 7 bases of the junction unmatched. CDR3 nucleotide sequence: TGTGCCAGCAGCCCCTCCGGGACAGTTAATTCACCCCTCCACTTT. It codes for CASSPSGTVNSPLHF.

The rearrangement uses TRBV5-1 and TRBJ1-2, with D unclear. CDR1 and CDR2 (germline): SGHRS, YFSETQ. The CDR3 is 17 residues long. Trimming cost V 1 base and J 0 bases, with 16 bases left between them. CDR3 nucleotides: TGCGCCAGCAGCTTGTCCGGGAGAACCGGGTCTAACTATGGCTACACCTTC. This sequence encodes CASSLSGRTGSNYGYTF.

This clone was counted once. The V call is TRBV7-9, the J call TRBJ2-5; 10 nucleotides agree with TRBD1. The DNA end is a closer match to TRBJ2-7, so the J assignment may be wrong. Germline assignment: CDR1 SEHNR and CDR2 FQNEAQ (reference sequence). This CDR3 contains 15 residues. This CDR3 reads CASSKGQGSSYEQYF. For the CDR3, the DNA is TGTGCCAGCAGCAAGGGACAGGGGAGCTCCTACGAGCAGTACTTC.

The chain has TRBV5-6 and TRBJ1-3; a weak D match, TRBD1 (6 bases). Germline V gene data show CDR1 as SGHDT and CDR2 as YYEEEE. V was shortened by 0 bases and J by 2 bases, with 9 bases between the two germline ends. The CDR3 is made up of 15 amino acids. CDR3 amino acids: CASSLVPGAGNTIYF. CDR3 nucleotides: TGTGCCAGCAGCTTGGTCCCAGGGGCTGGAAACACCATATATTTT. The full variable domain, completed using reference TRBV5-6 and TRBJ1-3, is DAGVTQSPTHLIKTRGQQVTLRCSPKSGHDTVSWYQQALGQGPQFIFQYYEEEERQRGNFPDRFSGHQFPNYSSELNVNALLLGDSALYLCASSLVPGAGNTIYFGEGSWLTVV.

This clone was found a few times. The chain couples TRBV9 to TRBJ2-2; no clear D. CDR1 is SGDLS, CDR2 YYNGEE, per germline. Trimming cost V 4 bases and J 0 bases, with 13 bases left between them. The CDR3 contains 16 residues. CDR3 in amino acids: CASSPQQPPNTGELFF. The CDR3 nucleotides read TGTGCCAGCAGCCCGCAACAGCCCCCGAACACCGGGGAGCTGTTTTTT.

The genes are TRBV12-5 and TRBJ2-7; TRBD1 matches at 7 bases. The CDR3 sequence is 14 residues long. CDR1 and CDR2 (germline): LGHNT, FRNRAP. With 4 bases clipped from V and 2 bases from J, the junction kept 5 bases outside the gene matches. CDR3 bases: TGTGCTAGTGGTTCGCCCGGGACAGCCTACGAGCAGTACTTC. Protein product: CASGSPGTAYEQYF.

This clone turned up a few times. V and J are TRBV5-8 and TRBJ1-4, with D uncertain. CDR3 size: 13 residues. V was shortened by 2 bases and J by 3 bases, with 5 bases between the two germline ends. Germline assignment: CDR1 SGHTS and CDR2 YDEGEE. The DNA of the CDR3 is TGTGCCAGCAGCTTTGAGCCTAATGAAAAACTGTTTTTT. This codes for CASSFEPNEKLFF.

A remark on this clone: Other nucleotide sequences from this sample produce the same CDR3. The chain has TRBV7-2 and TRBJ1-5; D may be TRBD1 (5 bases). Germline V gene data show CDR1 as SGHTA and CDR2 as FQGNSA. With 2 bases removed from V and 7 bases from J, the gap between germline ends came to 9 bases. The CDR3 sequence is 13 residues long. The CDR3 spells CASSLTGGQPQHF. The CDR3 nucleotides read TGTGCCAGCAGCTTAACCGGGGGGCAGCCCCAGCATTTT.

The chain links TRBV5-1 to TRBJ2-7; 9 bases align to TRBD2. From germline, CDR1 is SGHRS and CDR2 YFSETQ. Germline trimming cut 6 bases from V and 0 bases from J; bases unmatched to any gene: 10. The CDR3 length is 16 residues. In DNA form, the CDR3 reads TGCGCCAGCATCTCCTCCCCTAGCGGGGCCTCCTACGAGCAGTACTTC. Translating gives CASISSPSGASYEQYF.

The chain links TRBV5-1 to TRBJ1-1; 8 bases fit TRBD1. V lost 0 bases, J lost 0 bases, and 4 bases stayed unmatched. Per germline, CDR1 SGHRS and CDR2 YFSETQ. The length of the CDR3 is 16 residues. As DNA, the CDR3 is TGCGCCAGCAGCTTGGCAGGGGGCTATATGAACACTGAAGCTTTCTTT. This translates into CASSLAGGYMNTEAFF.

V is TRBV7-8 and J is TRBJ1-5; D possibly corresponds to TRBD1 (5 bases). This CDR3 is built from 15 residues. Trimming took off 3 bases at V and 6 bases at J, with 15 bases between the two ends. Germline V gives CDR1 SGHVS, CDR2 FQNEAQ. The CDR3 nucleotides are TGTGCCAGCAGCTTGGGCAGGGAGGGTAGTCAGCCCCAGCATTTT. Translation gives CASSLGREGSQPQHF.

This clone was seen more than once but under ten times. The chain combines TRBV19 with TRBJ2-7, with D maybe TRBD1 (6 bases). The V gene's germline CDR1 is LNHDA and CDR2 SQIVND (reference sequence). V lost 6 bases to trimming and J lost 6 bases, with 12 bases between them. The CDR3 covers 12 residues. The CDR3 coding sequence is TGTGCCAGTAGCCAACAGGGTGGCGAGCAGTACTTC. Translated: CASSQQGGEQYF. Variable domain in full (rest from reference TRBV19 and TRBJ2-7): DGGITQSPKYLFRKEGQNVTLSCEQNLNHDAMYWYRQDPGQGLRLIYYSQIVNDFQKGDIAEGYSVSREKKESFPLTVTSAQKNPTAFYLCASSQQGGEQYFGPGTRLTVT.

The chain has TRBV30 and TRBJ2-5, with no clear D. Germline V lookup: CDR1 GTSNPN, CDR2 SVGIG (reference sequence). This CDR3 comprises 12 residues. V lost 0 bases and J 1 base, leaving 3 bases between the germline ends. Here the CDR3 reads CAWSVLQETQYF. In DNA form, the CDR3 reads TGTGCCTGGAGTGTACTCCAAGAGACCCAGTACTTC.

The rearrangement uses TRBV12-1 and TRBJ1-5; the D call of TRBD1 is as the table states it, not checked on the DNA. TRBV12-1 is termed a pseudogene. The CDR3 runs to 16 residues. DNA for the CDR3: TGTGCCAGCAGCTTTGCCCAGGGGCGCGAATGTCAGCCCCAGCATTTT. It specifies CASSFAQGRECQPQHF.